This TCR beta chain was sequenced during a study of a mutant IDH1 vaccine in newly diagnosed glioma (dated by TCRdb to the early 2020s). In the study overall: In the chemotherapy-containing groups, vaccination started alongside temozolomide cycles, whereas in patients who had radiotherapy alone it started 4-6 weeks after radiotherapy. Longitudinal TCRB deep sequencing was done for 25 to 30 treated patients, wherever samples were available for exploratory analyses. Before enrollment, patients had received standard therapy of radiotherapy alone, temozolomide alone, or radiochemotherapy with temozolomide; most received the combination. Visit V12 was the week-35 safety follow-up and visit V13 was the week-47 end of study. The roughly 34 treated patients were about 60% male and around 40% female, with a mean age of 40.4 years. Peripheral blood was collected at six visits: V03 (baseline), V05, V07, V10, V12 and V13.

The CDR3 contains 16 residues, cysteine and phenylalanine counted. Only the CDR3 portion is preserved as DNA: 48 bases, with reading frame beginning at the first base. The germline V gene specifies SGHRS as CDR1 and YFSETQ as CDR2. From V the trimming removes 4 bases and from J it removes 3 bases, while the gene matches leave 5 bases of the junction unaccounted for. Worth noting for this clone: Its recognized antigen is unknown. No base quality information exists; no much larger clone differs at one position.

The method was the immunoSEQ multiplex PCR assay. The hsTCRB Kit was used according to the manufacturer's protocol to amplify rearranged TCR beta chain sequences. TCRB libraries were sequenced on an Illumina MiSeq. Turning to the authors' computational methods: The proprietary platform of the kit vendor was used for demultiplexing, trimming and gene mapping. TCRdb holds this immuneACCESS table with in-frame rearrangements only. Some clones are missing; in checked studies, unresolved V genes explain under half, and the rest has no known cause. The DNA was the basis for D and trimming; V, J and clone size are from that table. Counted in this sample were tens of thousands of clones; 80% to 90% of them appeared once. Approximately 4% of the sample is taken by the ten largest. The label giving this sample's time point can be read as: week 35, safety follow-up. A 20-mer mutant IDH1 peptide at 300 micrograms in Montanide made up each vaccine dose, which was injected subcutaneously together with topical imiquimod. Eight vaccinations were administered to patients in weeks 1, 3, 5, 7, 11, 15, 19 and 23, corresponding to visits V03 through V10. Newly diagnosed WHO grade 3 or 4 IDH1-mutant astrocytomas showing loss of nuclear ATRX were present in the donors. The samples were drawn from NOA16, a multicentre, single-arm, open-label phase I trial in Germany that tested a mutant IDH1 peptide vaccine in humans for the first time. Genomic DNA for TCRB sequencing was extracted from EDTA blood using the DNeasy Blood and Tissue Kit.

Study-wide findings and limitations: Vaccine-induced immune responses across multiple MHC alleles were detected in 93.3% of patients. Pseudoprogression appeared unrelated to alterations in the top peripheral T cell clonotypes detected by TCRB sequencing. It was noted by the authors that analyses of patient blood samples could not be reproduced owing to sample limitations. PBMC samples for TCRB deep sequencing were selected based on availability.

The clonotype was recovered from a woman under 30 with glioma. Material: PBMCs, obtained from a glioma patient whose treatment included an IDH1 peptide vaccine. The rearranged segments are TRBV5-1 and TRBJ2-1; TRBD2 fits 12 bases in the junction. For the CDR3, the sequence is CASSPGLAGHYNEQFF. DNA sequence: TGCGCCAGCAGCCCCGGACTAGCGGGACACTACAATGAGCAGTTCTTC.